This is a list of T cell receptor beta chains from one sample in a study of OX40 agonist ivuxolimab in advanced cancers. Using immunoSEQ multiplex PCR, the repertoire was profiled, and TCRdb retains in-frame clones only, with some absent. The table shows 98,000 or so clones, with approximately 92% occurring only once. Sample: CD4+ or CD8+ T cells sorted from blood, taken in a trial of the OX40 agonist ivuxolimab. The receptor source for this set is an adult with an advanced solid tumor such as melanoma, head and neck, liver or kidney cancer. Each CDR3 is given with its conserved first and last residue. A D gene is named only where the DNA matches it firmly. Size tells how often a clone was seen (once, few, many) or the class of an expanded clone, and some rows leave it out.

V: TRBV7-2; size: NA; J: TRBJ1-1; D: NA; CDR3: CASSLQGRNTEAFF; DNA: TGTGCCAGCAGCTTACAGGGGAGGAACACTGAAGCTTTCTTT
V: TRBV19; size: NA; J: TRBJ2-4; D: TRBD1; CDR3: CASSHLDRDTNIQYF; DNA: TGTGCCAGTAGCCACCTGGACAGGGACACAAACATTCAGTACTTC
V: TRBV7-2; size: NA; J: TRBJ1-1; D: NA; CDR3: CASTGSVGDTEAFF; DNA: TGTGCCAGCACCGGCTCCGTGGGGGACACTGAAGCTTTCTTT
V: TRBV5-1; size: NA; J: TRBJ2-1; D: TRBD2; CDR3: CASRQFTSGRAINEQFF; DNA: TGCGCCAGCAGACAGTTCACTAGCGGGAGGGCAATCAATGAGCAGTTCTTC
V: TRBV30; size: NA; J: TRBJ1-5; D: NA; CDR3: CAWSLRGLDQPQHF; DNA: TGTGCCTGGAGTCTCAGGGGACTCGATCAGCCCCAGCATTTT
V: TRBV19; size: NA; J: TRBJ1-1; D: NA; CDR3: CASSPELNTEAFF; DNA: TGTGCCAGTAGTCCCGAGTTGAACACTGAAGCTTTCTTT
V: TRBV9; size: NA; J: TRBJ1-3; D: NA; CDR3: CASSATGTGNTIYF; DNA: TGTGCCAGCAGCGCGACCGGGACAGGAAACACCATATATTTT
V: TRBV18; size: NA; J: TRBJ2-6; D: TRBD2; CDR3: CASSPIAGGLSGANVLTF; DNA: TGTGCCAGCTCACCTATAGCGGGGGGACTCTCTGGGGCCAACGTCCTGACTTTC
V: TRBV28; size: NA; J: TRBJ2-1; D: NA; CDR3: CASSYPPGRATRSGNEQFF; DNA: TGTGCCAGCAGCTATCCCCCCGGGAGAGCGACCCGGTCTGGGAATGAGCAGTTCTTC
V: TRBV7-2; size: NA; J: TRBJ2-3; D: TRBD1; CDR3: CASSLSPGTGLTDTQYF; DNA: TGTGCCAGCAGCTTGAGTCCCGGGACAGGACTCACAGATACGCAGTATTTT
V: TRBV11-2; size: NA; J: TRBJ2-5; D: NA; CDR3: CASSLAWVQETQYF; DNA: TGTGCCAGCAGCTTAGCCTGGGTCCAAGAGACCCAGTACTTC
V: TRBV6-5; size: once; J: TRBJ1-1; D: NA; CDR3: CASSSPGEEAFF; DNA: TGTGCCAGCAGTTCCCCCGGCGAGGAAGCTTTCTTT
V: TRBV7-8; size: NA; J: TRBJ1-1; D: NA; CDR3: CASSPPASTEAFF; DNA: TGTGCCAGCAGCCCCCCGGCCAGCACTGAAGCTTTCTTT
V: TRBV7-2; size: NA; J: TRBJ1-2; D: NA; CDR3: CASSLDPRGYPYTF; DNA: TGTGCCAGCAGCTTAGACCCCAGGGGTTACCCCTACACCTTC
V: TRBV7-8; size: NA; J: TRBJ1-4; D: TRBD1; CDR3: CASSLLSRTGTGLREKLFF; DNA: TGTGCCAGCAGCCTTTTGTCTCGGACAGGGACGGGTTTAAGGGAAAAACTGTTTTTT
V: TRBV5-8; size: NA; J: TRBJ2-1; D: NA; CDR3: CASSLRLESEQFF; DNA: TGTGCCAGCAGCTTGAGGCTCGAGAGTGAGCAGTTCTTC
V: TRBV18; size: NA; J: TRBJ1-1; D: TRBD1; CDR3: CASSQSLPGQLNTEAFF; DNA: TGTGCCAGCTCACAATCTCTTCCGGGACAGCTGAACACTGAAGCTTTCTTT
V: TRBV18; size: NA; J: TRBJ2-1; D: NA; CDR3: CASSPPGRNEQFF; DNA: TGTGCCAGCTCACCACCAGGACGCAATGAGCAGTTCTTC
V: TRBV9; size: NA; J: TRBJ1-4; D: TRBD1; CDR3: CASSVGQGVEKLFF; DNA: TGTGCCAGCAGCGTTGGACAGGGTGTTGAAAAACTGTTTTTT
V: TRBV27; size: NA; J: TRBJ1-2; D: NA; CDR3: CASGDPLNYGYTF; DNA: TGTGCCAGCGGGGACCCCCTGAACTATGGCTACACCTTC
V: TRBV14; size: NA; J: TRBJ2-7; D: NA; CDR3: CASSHGDLSARSSYEQYF; DNA: TGTGCCAGCAGCCACGGGGATCTAAGTGCCAGGAGCTCCTACGAGCAGTACTTC
V: TRBV5-1; size: NA; J: TRBJ2-7; D: NA; CDR3: CASSPGQGPYEQYF; DNA: TGCGCCAGCAGCCCGGGTCAGGGCCCCTACGAGCAGTACTTC
V: TRBV2; size: NA; J: TRBJ1-5; D: NA; CDR3: CASSASGFEANQPQHF; DNA: TGTGCCAGCAGTGCGTCTGGGTTTGAGGCCAATCAGCCCCAGCATTTT
V: TRBV4-2; size: NA; J: TRBJ2-5; D: TRBD2; CDR3: CASSQELLAGGPNQETQYF; DNA: TGTGCCAGCAGCCAAGAGTTACTAGCGGGGGGGCCGAACCAAGAGACCCAGTACTTC
V: TRBV6-5; size: NA; J: TRBJ2-3; D: NA; CDR3: CASRSPATDTQYF; DNA: TGTGCCAGCAGATCACCGGCCACAGATACGCAGTATTTT
V: TRBV12-5; size: NA; J: TRBJ1-2; D: NA; CDR3: CASGPLDPSNGYTF; DNA: TGTGCTAGTGGTCCCTTAGATCCTTCCAATGGCTACACCTTC
V: TRBV11-2; size: NA; J: TRBJ2-3; D: TRBD2; CDR3: CASSLGGLAATDTQYF; DNA: TGTGCCAGCAGCTTAGGGGGCCTAGCGGCAACAGATACGCAGTATTTT
V: TRBV7-3; size: NA; J: TRBJ2-2; D: NA; CDR3: CASSLRQYTGELFF; DNA: TGTGCCAGCAGCTTAAGGCAGTACACCGGGGAGCTGTTTTTT
V: TRBV5-5; size: NA; J: TRBJ1-2; D: NA; CDR3: CASSLGVEGTYGYTF; DNA: TGTGCCAGCAGCTTGGGGGTGGAGGGGACCTATGGCTACACCTTC
V: TRBV30; size: NA; J: TRBJ2-7; D: NA; CDR3: CAWNLGGDDEQYF; DNA: TGTGCCTGGAATCTGGGGGGTGACGACGAGCAGTACTTC
V: TRBV5-4; size: NA; J: TRBJ2-1; D: NA; CDR3: CASSLDPGAYNEQFF; DNA: TGTGCCAGCAGCTTGGACCCAGGGGCCTACAATGAGCAGTTCTTC
V: TRBV7-3; size: NA; J: TRBJ2-3; D: TRBD2; CDR3: CASSTASGSTDTQYF; DNA: TGTGCCAGCAGCACCGCTAGCGGCTCCACAGATACGCAGTATTTT
V: TRBV6-4; size: NA; J: TRBJ1-1; D: NA; CDR3: CALEGLGLNTEAFF; DNA: TGTGCCCTGGAGGGGTTGGGGTTGAACACTGAAGCTTTCTTT
V: TRBV11-3; size: NA; J: TRBJ1-1; D: NA; CDR3: CASSLDSRTEAFF; DNA: TGTGCCAGCAGCTTAGATTCAAGGACTGAAGCTTTCTTT
V: TRBV18; size: NA; J: TRBJ1-3; D: NA; CDR3: CASSPATDSGNTIYF; DNA: TGTGCCAGCTCACCAGCTACGGACTCTGGAAACACCATATATTTT
V: TRBV30; size: NA; J: TRBJ1-2; D: NA; CDR3: CAWSSGIYGYTF; DNA: TGTGCCTGGAGTTCAGGGATCTATGGCTACACCTTC
V: TRBV10-3; size: NA; J: TRBJ1-1; D: NA; CDR3: CAISESTQEEAFF; DNA: TGTGCCATCAGTGAGTCGACCCAGGAAGAAGCTTTCTTT
V: TRBV7-2; size: NA; J: TRBJ2-1; D: NA; CDR3: CASSPSGGTGYNEQFF; DNA: TGTGCCAGCAGCCCGTCCGGAGGTACGGGGTACAATGAGCAGTTCTTC
V: TRBV5-6; size: few; J: TRBJ1-1; D: TRBD1; CDR3: CASSLAGDRGTEAFF; DNA: TGTGCCAGCAGCTTGGCCGGGGACAGGGGGACTGAAGCTTTCTTT
V: TRBV9; size: NA; J: TRBJ1-2; D: NA; CDR3: CASRAGFTGGYTF; DNA: TGTGCCAGCAGAGCCGGGTTCACGGGTGGCTACACCTTC
V: TRBV19; size: once; J: TRBJ1-2; D: NA; CDR3: CASSSATVSYGYTF; DNA: TGTGCCAGTAGTTCCGCCACCGTCTCCTATGGCTACACCTTC
V: TRBV5-5; size: NA; J: TRBJ1-1; D: NA; CDR3: CASSLEAAMNTEAFF; DNA: TGTGCCAGCAGCTTGGAAGCCGCGATGAACACTGAAGCTTTCTTT
V: TRBV5-4; size: NA; J: TRBJ2-1; D: TRBD2; CDR3: CASSSGTSGGAYNEQFF; DNA: TGTGCCAGCAGCTCAGGGACTAGCGGGGGGGCGTACAATGAGCAGTTCTTC
V: TRBV6-6; size: NA; J: TRBJ2-7; D: NA; CDR3: CASSTPVISYEQYF; DNA: TGTGCCAGCAGTACACCAGTTATATCCTACGAGCAGTACTTC
V: TRBV4-3; size: once; J: TRBJ2-7; D: TRBD1; CDR3: CASSQDGTGSTYEQYF; DNA: TGCGCCAGCAGCCAAGATGGGACAGGGTCCACCTACGAGCAGTACTTC
V: TRBV7-2; size: NA; J: TRBJ1-1; D: NA; CDR3: CASSLDMGNTEAFF; DNA: TGTGCCAGCAGCTTAGATATGGGGAACACTGAAGCTTTCTTT
V: TRBV5-1; size: NA; J: TRBJ1-5; D: TRBD1; CDR3: CASSLGAGTGQGQPQHF; DNA: TGCGCCAGCAGCTTGGGGGCCGGGACAGGGCAGGGTCAGCCCCAGCATTTT
V: TRBV19; size: once; J: TRBJ1-1; D: NA; CDR3: CASSPGPQNTEAFF; DNA: TGTGCCAGTAGCCCCGGACCGCAGAACACTGAAGCTTTCTTT
V: TRBV6-6; size: few; J: TRBJ1-2; D: NA; CDR3: CASSYASGANYGYTF; DNA: TGTGCCAGCAGTTACGCCTCAGGGGCTAACTATGGCTACACCTTC
V: TRBV6-1; size: NA; J: TRBJ2-2; D: NA; CDR3: CASSPRGQDTGELFF; DNA: TGTGCCAGCAGTCCTCGGGGGCAGGACACCGGGGAGCTGTTTTTT
V: TRBV6-5; size: NA; J: TRBJ1-1; D: TRBD1; CDR3: CASSRTGSEAFF; DNA: TGTGCCAGCTCCAGGACAGGCTCTGAAGCTTTCTTT
V: TRBV11-2; size: NA; J: TRBJ1-4; D: NA; CDR3: CASSLKYGEWREKLFF; DNA: TGTGCCAGCAGCTTAAAGTATGGGGAGTGGCGTGAAAAACTGTTTTTT
V: TRBV4-3; size: NA; J: TRBJ2-3; D: TRBD2; CDR3: CASSQGTSGRTNTQYF; DNA: TGCGCCAGCAGCCAAGGGACTAGCGGGAGGACTAATACGCAGTATTTT
V: TRBV4-1; size: NA; J: TRBJ2-5; D: NA; CDR3: CASSLRQNQETQYF; DNA: TGCGCCAGCAGCCTTCGACAGAACCAAGAGACCCAGTACTTC
V: TRBV28; size: once; J: TRBJ2-1; D: NA; CDR3: CASSFNLQLASEQFF; DNA: TGTGCCAGCAGTTTTAATCTCCAGCTAGCCAGTGAGCAGTTCTTC
V: TRBV6-5; size: NA; J: TRBJ1-1; D: NA; CDR3: CATARGQETEAFF; DNA: TGTGCCACGGCCAGGGGTCAGGAGACTGAAGCTTTCTTT
V: TRBV18; size: once; J: TRBJ2-7; D: TRBD1; CDR3: CASSRDRDYEQYF; DNA: TGTGCCAGCTCACGGGACAGGGATTACGAGCAGTACTTC
V: TRBV28; size: NA; J: TRBJ1-1; D: TRBD1; CDR3: CASRPQGAPVNTEAFF; DNA: TGTGCCAGCAGGCCACAGGGGGCCCCGGTAAACACTGAAGCTTTCTTT
V: TRBV7-2; size: NA; J: TRBJ1-5; D: TRBD1; CDR3: CASSLMVGGWSNQPQHF; DNA: TGTGCCAGCAGCTTAATGGTAGGGGGCTGGAGCAATCAGCCCCAGCATTTT